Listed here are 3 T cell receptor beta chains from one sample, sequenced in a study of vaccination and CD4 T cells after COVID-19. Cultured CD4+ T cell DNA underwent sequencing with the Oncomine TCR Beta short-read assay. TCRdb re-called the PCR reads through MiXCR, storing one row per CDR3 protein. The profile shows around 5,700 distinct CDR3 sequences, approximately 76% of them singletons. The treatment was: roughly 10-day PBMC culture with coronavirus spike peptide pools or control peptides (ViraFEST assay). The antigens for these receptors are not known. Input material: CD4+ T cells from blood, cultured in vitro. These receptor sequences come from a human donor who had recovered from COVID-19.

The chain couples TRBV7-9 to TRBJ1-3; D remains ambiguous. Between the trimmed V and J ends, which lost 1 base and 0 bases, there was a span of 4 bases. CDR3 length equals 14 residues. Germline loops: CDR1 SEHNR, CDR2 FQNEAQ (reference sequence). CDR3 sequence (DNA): TGTGCCAGCAGCTTAGTGAGCTCTGGAAACACCATATATTTT. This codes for CASSLVSSGNTIYF.

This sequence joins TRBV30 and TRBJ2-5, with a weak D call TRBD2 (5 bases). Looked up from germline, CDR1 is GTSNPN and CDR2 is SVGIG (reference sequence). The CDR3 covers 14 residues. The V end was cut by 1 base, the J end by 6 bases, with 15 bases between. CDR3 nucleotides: TGTGCCTGGAGTGAACCCCCCGGGGTAAAGACCCAGTACTTC. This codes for CAWSEPPGVKTQYF.

Here the CDR3 reads CSARDGAYEQYF. DNA for the CDR3: TGCAGTGCTAGAGATGGGGCCTACGAGCAGTACTTC. This sequence joins TRBV20-1 and TRBJ2-7, with D hard to call. Germline CDR1 reads DFQATT; CDR2 reads SNEGSKA (reference sequence). V was clipped by 0 bases and J by 2 bases, with 5 bases between them. This CDR3 region has 12 residues.